This TCR beta chain originates from a study of prognosis after radiotherapy for stage I lung cancer. In the study overall: Stage I non-small cell lung cancer patients were enrolled in Nanjing, China. This enrollment took place between early 2018 and January 2019. Newly diagnosed primary stage I lung tumors occurred in roughly 15 patients, and oligometastatic NSCLC after surgical resection of the primary tumor occurred in about 5. Non-small cell lung cancer patients were all deemed medically inoperable.

The TCR beta CDR3 region was amplified from genomic DNA, with two rounds of multiplex PCR being used for the amplification. Primers (each specific to one TRBV or TRBJ gene) were used in first-round PCR. TCRdb reprocessed the multiplex PCR reads via MiXCR and lists one record per CDR3 protein. The table lists about 16,000 distinct CDR3 sequences, roughly 30% of them singletons. The table lists this clonotype with many counts. Each of two time points yielded around 5.9 milliliters of peripheral venous blood. This receptor was obtained from a donor over 45 with non-small cell lung cancer. Source: PBMCs, taken before or after stereotactic body radiation therapy (not recorded which).

The CDR3 DNA is TGTGCCAGCAGCTCCCCAAAAGACGGATATAGAACTAGCACAGATACGCAGTATTTT. Protein sequence: CASSSPKDGYRTSTDTQYF. The chain recombines TRBV7-9 with TRBJ2-3; no reliable D call. The V end was cut by 4 bases, the J end by 0 bases, with 23 bases between. This CDR3 region has 19 residues. Germline V gene data show CDR1 as SEHNR and CDR2 as FQNEAQ (reference sequence).